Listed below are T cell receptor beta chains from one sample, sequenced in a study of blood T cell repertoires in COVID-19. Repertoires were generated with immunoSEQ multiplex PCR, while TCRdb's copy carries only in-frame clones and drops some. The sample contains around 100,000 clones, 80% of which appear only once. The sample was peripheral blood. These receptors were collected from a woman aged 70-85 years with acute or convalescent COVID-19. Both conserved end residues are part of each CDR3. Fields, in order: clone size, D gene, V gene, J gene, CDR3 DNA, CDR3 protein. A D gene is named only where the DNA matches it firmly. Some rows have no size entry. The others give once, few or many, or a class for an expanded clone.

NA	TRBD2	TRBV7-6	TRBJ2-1	TGTGCCAGCAGCTTAAGTCGACTAGCGGGGGGCCGGTACAATGAGCAGTTCTTC	CASSLSRLAGGRYNEQFF
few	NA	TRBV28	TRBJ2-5	TGTGCCAGCAGTTGGGGCGGAGAGACCCAGTACTTC	CASSWGGETQYF
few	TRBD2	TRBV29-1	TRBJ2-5	TGCAGCGTGGGAGGGCTACAAGAGACCCAGTACTTC	CSVGGLQETQYF
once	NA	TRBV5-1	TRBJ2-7	TGCGCCAGCAGCCCCGGCGGGGGCTATGAGCAGTACTTC	CASSPGGGYEQYF
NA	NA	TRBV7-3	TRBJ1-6	TGTGCCAGCAGCGCCCACCCGGAGAGCTCACCCCTCCACTTT	CASSAHPESSPLHF
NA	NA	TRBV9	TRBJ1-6	TGTGCCAGCAGCCAGGAGGGGTCCTATAATTCACCCCTCCACTTT	CASSQEGSYNSPLHF
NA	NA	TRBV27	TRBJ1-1	TGTGCCAGCGACTCGGAGAGGGACACTGAAGCTTTCTTT	CASDSERDTEAFF
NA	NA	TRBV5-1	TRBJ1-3	TGCGCCAGCAGCTTGGACAGGATCTCTGGAAACACCATATATTTT	CASSLDRISGNTIYF
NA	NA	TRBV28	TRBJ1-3	TGTGCCAGCAGTCTCCCTCGGGGAAGCTCTGGAAACACCATATATTTT	CASSLPRGSSGNTIYF
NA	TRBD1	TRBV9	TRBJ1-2	TGTGCCAGCAGCGTAGCCACAGGGGACTATGGCTACACCTTC	CASSVATGDYGYTF
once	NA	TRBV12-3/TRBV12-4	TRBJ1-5	TGTGCCAGCAGCCTAGTCCCGAGGGAACCCCAGCATTTT	CASSLVPREPQHF
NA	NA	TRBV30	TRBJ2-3	TGTGCCTGGAGTGGACAGAACACAGATACGCAGTATTTT	CAWSGQNTDTQYF
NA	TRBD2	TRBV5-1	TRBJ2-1	TGCGCCAGCAGCTTGGCCGGGACTAGCGGGGATAATGAGCAGTTCTTC	CASSLAGTSGDNEQFF
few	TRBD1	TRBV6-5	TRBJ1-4	TGTGCCGGAATGGACAGGGAGAATGAAAAACTGTTTTTT	CAGMDRENEKLFF
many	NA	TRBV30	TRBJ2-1	TGTGCCTGGAGTGAAGGGGGTCAGCGGCAGTTCTTC	CAWSEGGQRQFF
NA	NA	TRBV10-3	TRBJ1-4	TGTGCCATCAGTGGATCGGAGGCAACTAATGAAAAACTGTTTTTT	CAISGSEATNEKLFF
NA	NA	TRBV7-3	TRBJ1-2	TGTGCCAGCAGCCCATCGCATAGCCTGGGCTATGGCTACACCTTC	CASSPSHSLGYGYTF
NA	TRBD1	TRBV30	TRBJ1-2	TGTGCCTGGAGTGTTAGAGGGGGCTTTAGCGGCTACACCTTC	CAWSVRGGFSGYTF
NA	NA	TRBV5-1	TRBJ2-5	TGCGCCAGCAGCTCCTTACCGGGTACCCAAGAGACCCAGTACTTC	CASSSLPGTQETQYF
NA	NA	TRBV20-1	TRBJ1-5	TGCAGTGCTAGTCGGGCGGGGCCCCCCAATCAGCCCCAGCATTTT	CSASRAGPPNQPQHF
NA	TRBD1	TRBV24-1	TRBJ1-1	TGTGCCACCAGTGATACCGGGACAGGAGGGGGAACTGAAGCTTTCTTT	CATSDTGTGGGTEAFF
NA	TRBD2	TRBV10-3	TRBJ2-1	TGTGCCATCATGGGAGGTACGGGGGGATACAATGAGCAGTTCTTC	CAIMGGTGGYNEQFF